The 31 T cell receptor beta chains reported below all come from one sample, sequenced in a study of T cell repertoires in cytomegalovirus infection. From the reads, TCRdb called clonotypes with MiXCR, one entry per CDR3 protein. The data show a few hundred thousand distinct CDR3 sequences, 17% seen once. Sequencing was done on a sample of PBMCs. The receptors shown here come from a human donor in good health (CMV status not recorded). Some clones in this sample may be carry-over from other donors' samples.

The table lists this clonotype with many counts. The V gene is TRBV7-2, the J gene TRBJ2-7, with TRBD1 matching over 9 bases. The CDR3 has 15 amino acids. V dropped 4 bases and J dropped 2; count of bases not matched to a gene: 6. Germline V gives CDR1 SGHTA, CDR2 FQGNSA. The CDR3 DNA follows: TGTGCCAGCAGCTCCTACGGGACAGGGACCTACGAGCAGTACTTC. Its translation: CASSSYGTGTYEQYF.

The CDR3 DNA follows: TGTGCCAGCAGCATATCCGACAGGGCTGCGAATTCACCCCTCCACTTT. As protein: CASSISDRAANSPLHF. The chain combines TRBV7-6 with TRBJ1-6; 7 bases map to TRBD1. The germline CDR1 and CDR2 sequences are SGHVS and FNYEAQ. This CDR3 region has 16 residues. The ends lost 5 bases at V and 7 bases at J; junction bases unmatched: 11.

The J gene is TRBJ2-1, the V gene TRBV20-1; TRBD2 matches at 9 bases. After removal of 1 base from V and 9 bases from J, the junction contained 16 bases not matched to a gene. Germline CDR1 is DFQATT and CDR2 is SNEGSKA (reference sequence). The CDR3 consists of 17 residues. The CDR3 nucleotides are TGCAGTGCTAGAGTCGCTAGGGGGACTAGCTTAATGGCTGAGCAGTTCTTC. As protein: CSARVARGTSLMAEQFF.

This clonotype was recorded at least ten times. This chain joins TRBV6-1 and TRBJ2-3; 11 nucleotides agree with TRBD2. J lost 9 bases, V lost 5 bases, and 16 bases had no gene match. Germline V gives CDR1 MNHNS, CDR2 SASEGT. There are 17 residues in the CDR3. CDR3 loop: CASSPAGLAGGRGTQYF. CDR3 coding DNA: TGTGCCAGCAGTCCGGCCGGATTAGCGGGGGGGAGGGGGACGCAGTATTTT.

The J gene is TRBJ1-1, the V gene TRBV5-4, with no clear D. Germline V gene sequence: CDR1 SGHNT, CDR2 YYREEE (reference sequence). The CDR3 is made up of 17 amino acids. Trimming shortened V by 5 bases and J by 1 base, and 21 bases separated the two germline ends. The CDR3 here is CASSSQPRRVPNTEAFF. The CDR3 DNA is TGTGCCAGCAGTTCACAACCCCGTCGGGTCCCGAACACTGAAGCTTTCTTT.

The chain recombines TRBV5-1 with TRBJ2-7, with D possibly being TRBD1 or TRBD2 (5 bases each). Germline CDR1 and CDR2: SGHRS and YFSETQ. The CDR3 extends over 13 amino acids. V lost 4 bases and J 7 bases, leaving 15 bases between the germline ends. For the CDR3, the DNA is TGCGCCAGCAGCCCCGGGACGACGGGGGAGCAGTACTTC. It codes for CASSPGTTGEQYF. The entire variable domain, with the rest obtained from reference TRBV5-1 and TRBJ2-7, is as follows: KAGVTQTPRYLIKTRGQQVTLSCSPISGHRSVSWYQQTPGQGLQFLFEYFSETQRNKGNFPGRFSGRQFSNSRSEMNVSTLELGDSALYLCASSPGTTGEQYFGPGTRLTVT.

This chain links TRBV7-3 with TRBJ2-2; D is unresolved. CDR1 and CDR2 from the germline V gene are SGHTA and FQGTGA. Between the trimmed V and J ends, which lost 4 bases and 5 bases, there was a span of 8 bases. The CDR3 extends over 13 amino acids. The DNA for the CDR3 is TGTGCCAGCAGCTCTACAAGGACCGGGGAGCTGTTTTTT. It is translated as CASSSTRTGELFF.

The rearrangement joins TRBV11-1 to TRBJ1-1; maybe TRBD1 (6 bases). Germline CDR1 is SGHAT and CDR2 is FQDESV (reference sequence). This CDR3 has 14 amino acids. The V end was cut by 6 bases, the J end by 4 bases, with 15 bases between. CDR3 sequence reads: CASREQGAATEAFF. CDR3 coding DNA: TGTGCCAGCAGGGAACAGGGTGCGGCCACTGAAGCTTTCTTT. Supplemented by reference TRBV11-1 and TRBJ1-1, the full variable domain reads EAEVAQSPRYKITEKSQAVAFWCDPISGHATLYWYRQILGQGPELLVQFQDESVVDDSQLPKDRFSAERLKGVDSTLKIQPAELGDSAMYLCASREQGAATEAFFGQGTRLTVV.

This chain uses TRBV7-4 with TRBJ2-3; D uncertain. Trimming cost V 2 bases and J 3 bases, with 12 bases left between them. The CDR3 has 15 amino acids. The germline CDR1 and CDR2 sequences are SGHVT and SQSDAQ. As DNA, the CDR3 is TGTGCCAGCAGCTTAAGGGCGGTGGTGACAGATACGCAGTATTTT. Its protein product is CASSLRAVVTDTQYF.

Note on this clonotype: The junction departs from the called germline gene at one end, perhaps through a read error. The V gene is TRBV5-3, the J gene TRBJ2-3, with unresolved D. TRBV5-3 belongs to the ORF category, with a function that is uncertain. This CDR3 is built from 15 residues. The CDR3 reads CASSFSALGTDTQYF. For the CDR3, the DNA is TGTGCCAGCAGCTTCTCTGCCTTGGGCACAGATACGCAGTATTTT.

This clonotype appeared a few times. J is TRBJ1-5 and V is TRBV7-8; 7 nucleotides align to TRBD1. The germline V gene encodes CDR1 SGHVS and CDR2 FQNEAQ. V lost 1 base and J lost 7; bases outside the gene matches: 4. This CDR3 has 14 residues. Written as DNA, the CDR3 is TGTGCCAGCAGCTTAGGAGGGGGCTTGCAGCCCCAGCATTTT. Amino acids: CASSLGGGLQPQHF.

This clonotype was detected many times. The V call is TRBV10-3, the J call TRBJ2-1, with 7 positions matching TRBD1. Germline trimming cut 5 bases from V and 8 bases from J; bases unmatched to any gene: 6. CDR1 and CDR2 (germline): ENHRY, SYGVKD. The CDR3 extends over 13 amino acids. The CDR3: CAISLQGMDEQFF. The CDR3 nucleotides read TGTGCCATCAGTTTACAGGGGATGGATGAGCAGTTCTTC.

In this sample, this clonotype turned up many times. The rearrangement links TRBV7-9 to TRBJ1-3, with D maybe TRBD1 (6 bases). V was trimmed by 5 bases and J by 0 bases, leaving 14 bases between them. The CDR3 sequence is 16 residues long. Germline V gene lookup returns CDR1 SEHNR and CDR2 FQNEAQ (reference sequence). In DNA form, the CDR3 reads TGTGCCAGCAGCCTCACACAGGGAGGCTCTGGAAACACCATATATTTT. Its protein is CASSLTQGGSGNTIYF.

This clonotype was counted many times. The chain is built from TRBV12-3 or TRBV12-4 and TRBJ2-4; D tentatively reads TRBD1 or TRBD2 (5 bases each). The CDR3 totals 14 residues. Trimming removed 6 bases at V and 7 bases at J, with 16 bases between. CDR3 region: CASSRRGDGNIQYF. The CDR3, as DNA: TGTGCCAGCAGCCGCCGTGGGGACGGGAACATTCAGTACTTC.

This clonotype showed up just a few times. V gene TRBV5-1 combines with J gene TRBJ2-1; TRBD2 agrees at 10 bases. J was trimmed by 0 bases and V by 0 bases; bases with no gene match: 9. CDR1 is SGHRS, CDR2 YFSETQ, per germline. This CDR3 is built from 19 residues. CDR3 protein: CASSLEPGLAYNSYNEQFF. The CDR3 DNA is TGCGCCAGCAGCTTGGAACCGGGACTAGCGTACAACTCCTACAATGAGCAGTTCTTC.

The CDR3 protein is CSARVLAGPGTKNIQYF. In DNA, the CDR3 is TGCAGTGCTAGAGTACTAGCGGGCCCTGGGACCAAAAACATTCAGTACTTC. The chain links TRBV20-1 to TRBJ2-4; the match to TRBD2 covers 9 bases. The ends lost 1 base at V and 2 bases at J; junction bases unmatched: 9. This CDR3 has 17 amino acids. Germline V gene sequence: CDR1 DFQATT, CDR2 SNEGSKA (reference sequence).

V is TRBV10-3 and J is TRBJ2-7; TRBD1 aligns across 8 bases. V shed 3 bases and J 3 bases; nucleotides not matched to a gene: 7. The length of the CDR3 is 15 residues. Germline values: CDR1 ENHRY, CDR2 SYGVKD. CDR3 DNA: TGTGCCATCAGTGATGGAGGGACAGGACACTACGAGCAGTACTTC. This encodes CAISDGGTGHYEQYF.

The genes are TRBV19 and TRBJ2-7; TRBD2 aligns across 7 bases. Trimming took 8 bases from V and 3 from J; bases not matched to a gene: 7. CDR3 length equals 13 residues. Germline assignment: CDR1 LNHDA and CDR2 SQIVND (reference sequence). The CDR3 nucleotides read TGTGCCAGTGGGAGCGGGACCCGCTACGAGCAGTACTTC. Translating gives CASGSGTRYEQYF.

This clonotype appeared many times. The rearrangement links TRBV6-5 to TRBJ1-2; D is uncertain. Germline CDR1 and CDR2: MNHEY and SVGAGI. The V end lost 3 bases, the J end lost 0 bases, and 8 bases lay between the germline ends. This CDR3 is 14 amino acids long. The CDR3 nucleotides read TGTGCCAGCAGTTATTCCGATACTAACTATGGCTACACCTTC. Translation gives CASSYSDTNYGYTF.

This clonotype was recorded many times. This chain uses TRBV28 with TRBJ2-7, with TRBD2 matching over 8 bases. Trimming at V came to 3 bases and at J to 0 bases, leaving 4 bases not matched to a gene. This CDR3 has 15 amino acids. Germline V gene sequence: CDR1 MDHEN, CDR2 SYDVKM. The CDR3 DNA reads TGTGCCAGCAGTTTTTCCGCGGGGGGCTCCTACGAGCAGTACTTC. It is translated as CASSFSAGGSYEQYF.

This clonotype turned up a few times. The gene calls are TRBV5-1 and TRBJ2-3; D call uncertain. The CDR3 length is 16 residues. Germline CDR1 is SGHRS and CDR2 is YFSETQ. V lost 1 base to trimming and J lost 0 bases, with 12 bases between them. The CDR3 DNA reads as TGCGCCAGCAGCTTGATGGCCGGGTCCAGCACAGATACGCAGTATTTT. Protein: CASSLMAGSSTDTQYF.

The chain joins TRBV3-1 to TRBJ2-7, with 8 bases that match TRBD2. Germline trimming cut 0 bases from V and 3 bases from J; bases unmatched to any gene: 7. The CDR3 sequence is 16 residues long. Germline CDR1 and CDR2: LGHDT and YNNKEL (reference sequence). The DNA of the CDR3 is TGTGCCAGCAGCCAAGACGCCGGGACTAGAAGCTACGAGCAGTACTTC. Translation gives CASSQDAGTRSYEQYF.

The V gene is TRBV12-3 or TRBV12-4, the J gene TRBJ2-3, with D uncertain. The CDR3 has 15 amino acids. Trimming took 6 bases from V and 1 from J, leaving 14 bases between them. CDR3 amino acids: CASSKQWMGTDTQYF. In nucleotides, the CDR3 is TGTGCCAGCAGCAAGCAATGGATGGGCACAGATACGCAGTATTTT.

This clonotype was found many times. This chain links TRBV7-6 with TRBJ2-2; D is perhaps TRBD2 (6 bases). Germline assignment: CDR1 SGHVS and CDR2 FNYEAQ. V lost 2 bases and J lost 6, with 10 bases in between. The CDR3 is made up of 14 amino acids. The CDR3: CASSLILASGELFF. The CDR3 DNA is TGTGCCAGCAGCTTAATACTAGCCTCCGGGGAGCTGTTTTTT.

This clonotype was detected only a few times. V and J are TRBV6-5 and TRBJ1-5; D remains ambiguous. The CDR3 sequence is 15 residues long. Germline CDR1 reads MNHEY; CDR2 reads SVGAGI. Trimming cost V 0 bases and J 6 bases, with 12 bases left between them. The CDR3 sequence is CASSYSLEVRQPQHF. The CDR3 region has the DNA TGTGCCAGCAGTTACTCTCTTGAGGTGCGTCAGCCCCAGCATTTT.

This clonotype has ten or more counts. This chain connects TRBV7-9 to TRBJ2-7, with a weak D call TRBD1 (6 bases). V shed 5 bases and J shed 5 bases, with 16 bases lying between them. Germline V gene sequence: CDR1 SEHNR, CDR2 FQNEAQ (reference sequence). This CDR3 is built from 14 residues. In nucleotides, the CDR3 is TGTGCCAGCAGCGCGACAGGATATGACGACGAGCAGTACTTC. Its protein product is CASSATGYDDEQYF.

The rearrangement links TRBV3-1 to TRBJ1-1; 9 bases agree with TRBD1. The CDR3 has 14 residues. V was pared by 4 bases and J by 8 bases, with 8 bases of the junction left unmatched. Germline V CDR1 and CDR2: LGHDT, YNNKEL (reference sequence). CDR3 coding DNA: TGTGCCAGCAGCCGAGCCGGGACAGGGAACGAAGCTTTCTTT. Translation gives CASSRAGTGNEAFF.

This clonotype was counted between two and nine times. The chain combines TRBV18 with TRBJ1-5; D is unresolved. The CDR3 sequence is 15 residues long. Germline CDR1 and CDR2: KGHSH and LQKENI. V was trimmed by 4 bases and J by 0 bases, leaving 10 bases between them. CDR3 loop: CASSLNTDSNQPQHF. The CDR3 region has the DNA TGTGCCAGCTCACTTAACACAGATAGCAATCAGCCCCAGCATTTT.

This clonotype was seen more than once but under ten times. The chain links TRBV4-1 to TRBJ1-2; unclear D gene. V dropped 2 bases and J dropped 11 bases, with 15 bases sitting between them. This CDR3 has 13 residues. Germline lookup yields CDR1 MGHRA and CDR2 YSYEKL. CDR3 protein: CASSQPLIGPYTF. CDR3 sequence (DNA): TGCGCCAGCAGCCAACCACTCATTGGCCCTTACACCTTC.

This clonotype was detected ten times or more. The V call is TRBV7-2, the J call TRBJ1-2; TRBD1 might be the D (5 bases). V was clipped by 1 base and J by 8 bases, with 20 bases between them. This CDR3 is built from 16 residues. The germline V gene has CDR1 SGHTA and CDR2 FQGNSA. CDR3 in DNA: TGTGCCAGCAGCTTAGGCGCGGGGATGGGGGGGAGCGGCTACACCTTC. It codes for CASSLGAGMGGSGYTF.

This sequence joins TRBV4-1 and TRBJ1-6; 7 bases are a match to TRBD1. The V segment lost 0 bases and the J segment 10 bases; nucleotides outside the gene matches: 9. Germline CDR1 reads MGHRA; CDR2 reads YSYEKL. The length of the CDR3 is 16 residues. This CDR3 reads CASSQDNRGSWSPLHF. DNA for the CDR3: TGCGCCAGCAGCCAAGATAACAGGGGATCGTGGTCACCCCTCCACTTT.